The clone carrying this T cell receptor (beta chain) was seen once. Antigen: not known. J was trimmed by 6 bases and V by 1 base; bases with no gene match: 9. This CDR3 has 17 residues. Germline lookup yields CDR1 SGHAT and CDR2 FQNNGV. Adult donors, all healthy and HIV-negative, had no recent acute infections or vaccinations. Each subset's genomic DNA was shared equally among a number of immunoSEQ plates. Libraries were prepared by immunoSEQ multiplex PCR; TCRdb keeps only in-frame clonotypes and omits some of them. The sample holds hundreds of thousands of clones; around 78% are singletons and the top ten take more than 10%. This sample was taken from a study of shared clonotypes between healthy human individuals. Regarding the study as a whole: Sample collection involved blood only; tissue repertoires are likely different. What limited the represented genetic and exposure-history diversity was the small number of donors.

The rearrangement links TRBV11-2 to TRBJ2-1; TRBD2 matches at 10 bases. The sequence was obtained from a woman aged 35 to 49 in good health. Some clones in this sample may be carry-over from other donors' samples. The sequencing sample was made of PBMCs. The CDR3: CASSLGSLAGVGNEQFF. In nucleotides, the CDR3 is TGTGCCAGCAGCTTAGGGAGTCTAGCGGGAGTAGGCAATGAGCAGTTCTTC. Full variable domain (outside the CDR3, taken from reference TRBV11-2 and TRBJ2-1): EAGVAQSPRYKIIEKRQSVAFWCNPISGHATLYWYQQILGQGPKLLIQFQNNGVVDDSQLPKDRFSAERLKGVDSTLKIQPAKLEDSAVYLCASSLGSLAGVGNEQFFGPGTRLTVL.